This is a list of T cell receptor beta chains from one sample in a study of blood T cell repertoires in COVID-19. Assay used: immunoSEQ multiplex PCR; TCRdb lists only in-frame clones, some missing. Altogether 85,000 to 95,000 clones are present, approximately 92% being singletons, with the ten largest covering roughly 5.2%. The sequenced sample was peripheral blood. These TCRs come from a woman of 80 years or more with active COVID-19. CDR3s include the opening cysteine and the closing phenylalanine or tryptophan. Fields, in order: J gene, V gene, D gene, CDR3 protein, CDR3 DNA. The D gene is left open where the match is weak.

>TRBJ2-5|TRBV19|TRBD2
CASRRLAGAPETQYF
TGTGCCAGTAGACGACTAGCGGGAGCCCCAGAGACCCAGTACTTC
>TRBJ1-2|TRBV7-2|NA
CASSLPGDHTF
TGTGCCAGCAGCTTACCCGGGGATCACACCTTC
>TRBJ1-1|TRBV7-9|TRBD1
CASSRGQGGRAFF
TGTGCCAGCAGCCGTGGACAGGGGGGGAGAGCTTTCTTT
>TRBJ1-4|TRBV21-1|NA
CASSKMDRGGKKRTNEKLFF
TGTGCCAGCAGCAAAATGGACAGGGGAGGAAAAAAGAGAACTAATGAAAAACTGTTTTTT
>TRBJ2-7|TRBV6-5|TRBD1
CASRGINRGSEQYF
TGTGCCAGCAGGGGGATAAACAGGGGGAGTGAGCAGTACTTC
>TRBJ2-7|TRBV28|NA
CASSSTSPTYEQYF
TGTGCCAGCAGTTCCACTAGCCCGACCTACGAGCAGTACTTC
>TRBJ2-3|TRBV2|NA
CASSSQSPDTQYF
TGTGCCAGCAGCAGTCAAAGTCCAGATACGCAGTATTTT
>TRBJ2-1|TRBV5-6|NA
CASSVTGFYNEQFF
TGTGCCAGCAGCGTTACAGGGTTCTACAATGAGCAGTTCTTC
>TRBJ2-5|TRBV19|TRBD1
CASSIRTGWQETQYF
TGTGCCAGTAGTATCCGGACAGGTTGGCAAGAGACCCAGTACTTC
>TRBJ2-5|TRBV7-9|NA
CASTPSPSSAETQYF
TGTGCCAGCACCCCCTCGCCTAGCTCTGCGGAGACCCAGTACTTC
>TRBJ2-2|TRBV2|TRBD2
CASAQPSGTNTGELFF
TGTGCCAGCGCCCAACCGAGCGGGACGAACACCGGGGAGCTGTTTTTT
>TRBJ1-4|TRBV7-9|TRBD1
CASSQRQGGEKLFF
TGTGCCAGCAGCCAGCGACAGGGTGGTGAAAAACTGTTTTTT
>TRBJ2-3|TRBV18|NA
CASSPTADRGLHTQYF
TGTGCCAGCTCACCCACCGCAGACAGGGGACTACATACGCAGTATTTT
>TRBJ2-5|TRBV7-3|NA
CASSLLTGRGGETQYF
TGTGCCAGCAGCTTATTAACGGGCAGGGGCGGGGAGACCCAGTACTTC
>TRBJ2-1|TRBV30|TRBD2
CAWRKTSGRLPPLNEQFF
TGTGCCTGGAGAAAGACTAGCGGGAGGCTTCCCCCCCTCAATGAGCAGTTCTTC
>TRBJ2-1|TRBV29-1|TRBD2
CSDQTSGRNEQFF
TGCAGCGACCAGACTAGCGGGAGAAATGAGCAGTTCTTC